What follows is one T cell receptor beta chain and its context. Its antigen is undetermined. Possible read error: a much larger clone is one base away. The data belong to a study of glioma-infiltrating T cells. Notes on the study in general: Only very few CDR3 sequences appeared in both tissue and blood. Gliomas, especially low-grade, showed above-expected tissue-blood divergence; non-neoplastic patients showed below.

V was pared by 2 bases and J by 1 base, with 11 bases between. This CDR3 comprises 15 residues. CDR1 is KGHSH, CDR2 LQKENI, per germline. Amplification of TCR alpha and beta CDR3 regions from RNA used iRepertoire nested multiplex PCR. One-step reverse transcription and amplification started from approximately 100-400 ng of tissue mRNA or PBMC total RNA. TCRdb independently ran MiXCR on the multiplex PCR reads; one entry per CDR3 protein. The top ten hold 44% of the sample, which has about 99,000 distinct CDR3 sequences, around 31% seen once. This TCR derives from a human donor with low-grade glioma or glioblastoma, undergoing nonglioma brain surgery, or in good health (not recorded which). The chain carries TRBV18 and TRBJ1-1, with D unresolved. Sequenced sample: glioma tissue, nonneoplastic brain tissue, or PBMCs (not recorded which). CDR3 DNA: TGTGCCAGCTCACCAGCGTTCGAGCCGAACACTGAAGCTTTCTTT. Its protein is CASSPAFEPNTEAFF.